The rows below give T cell receptor beta chains drawn from one sample of a study of control samples from healthy donors and cancer patients. Repertoires were generated with immunoSEQ multiplex PCR, while TCRdb's copy carries only in-frame clones and drops some. The sample records under 150,000 clones, around 86% being singletons. The sequencing sample was made of blood. The receptors were gathered from a man aged 35-49 years in good health. Both conserved end residues are part of each CDR3. A D gene is named only where the DNA matches it firmly. The size of a clone is reported for some rows only, either as once, few or many, or as a class for expanded clones.

v_gene,j_gene,d_gene,abundance,CDR3nt,CDR3aa
TRBV24-1,TRBJ1-2,-,few,TGTGCCACCAGTGATACAGGGTACATCTATGGCTACACCTTC,CATSDTGYIYGYTF
TRBV6-1,TRBJ1-5,TRBD1,-,TGTGCCAGCAGTGAGGACAGGGTTGTCGGTCAGCCCCAGCATTTT,CASSEDRVVGQPQHF
TRBV11-3,TRBJ2-5,-,-,TGTGCCAGCAGCTCCCGGGACCCCCCTTACTTC,CASSSRDPPYF
TRBV11-2,TRBJ1-3,-,-,TGTGCCAGCAGCTTAGGGCCAGGGACTGGAAACACCATATATTTT,CASSLGPGTGNTIYF
TRBV5-1,TRBJ1-4,-,-,TGCGCCAGCAGCTTGGCCCCTCAGTCGGCGACTAATGAAAAACTGTTTTTT,CASSLAPQSATNEKLFF
TRBV19,TRBJ1-5,-,-,TGTGCCAGTAGTACCTCAGGGACGAGTCAGCCCCAGCATTTT,CASSTSGTSQPQHF
TRBV9,TRBJ2-3,TRBD1,-,TGTGCCAGCAGCGTTCAGGGGGCGGGCACAGATACGCAGTATTTT,CASSVQGAGTDTQYF
TRBV13,TRBJ2-7,TRBD1,-,TGTGCCAGCAGCCTTGACAGGGCGAGCTACGAGCAGTACTTC,CASSLDRASYEQYF
TRBV6-1,TRBJ1-2,-,-,TGTGCCAGCAGTGGGACCGGGACAAGCCCCATCCCCCTCTATGGCTACACCTTC,CASSGTGTSPIPLYGYTF
TRBV4-3,TRBJ1-2,TRBD1,once,TGCGCCAGCAGCCCCCGACAGGGGAGTTATGGCTACACCTTC,CASSPRQGSYGYTF
TRBV18,TRBJ2-7,-,-,TGTGCCAGCTCAGGGCAGGGCAACGAGCAGTACTTC,CASSGQGNEQYF
TRBV18,TRBJ2-1,-,-,TGTGCCAGCTCACCGGGACCCTATGGTGAGCAGTTCTTC,CASSPGPYGEQFF
TRBV14,TRBJ1-1,-,-,TGTGCCAGCAGCCGGGATAGGGCGACTGAAGCTTTCTTT,CASSRDRATEAFF
TRBV5-1,TRBJ1-1,-,-,TGCGCCAGCAGCTCCAGAGCATCCATGAACACTGAAGCTTTCTTT,CASSSRASMNTEAFF
TRBV11-2,TRBJ2-2,TRBD2,-,TGTGCCAGCAGCTTAGGACTAGCGGGGGGGCGAAACACCGGGGAGCTGTTTTTT,CASSLGLAGGRNTGELFF
TRBV24-1,TRBJ2-1,-,-,TGTGCCACCGAGAAATACAATGAGCAGTTCTTC,CATEKYNEQFF
TRBV9,TRBJ2-7,-,-,TGTGCCAGCAGCGTTTCGGGGGCCTACGAGCAGTACTTC,CASSVSGAYEQYF
TRBV24-1,TRBJ2-2,TRBD1,-,TGTGCCACCAAAAGGGACAGTAACACCGGGGAGCTGTTTTTT,CATKRDSNTGELFF
TRBV11-3,TRBJ1-1,-,-,TGTGCCAGCAGCCCAGATCCTTGGGTACCTGAAGCTTTCTTT,CASSPDPWVPEAFF
TRBV24-1,TRBJ2-3,-,once,TGTGCCACCAGCCCAACGACTAGTTTATTCGCAGATACGCAGTATTTT,CATSPTTSLFADTQYF
TRBV29-1,TRBJ1-2,TRBD1,-,TGCAGCGTTGTTATATACGGACAGGGAGGCGGCTACACCTTC,CSVVIYGQGGGYTF
TRBV2,TRBJ2-5,-,-,TGTGCCAGCAATTCGCGAAGGGGACTAGAGACCCAGTACTTC,CASNSRRGLETQYF
TRBV20-1,TRBJ2-4,-,-,TGCAGTGCTAGTAGAGATGCCGGGTTTCGGAACATTCAGTACTTC,CSASRDAGFRNIQYF
TRBV11-2,TRBJ1-1,TRBD1,-,TGTGCCAGCAGCTTAGGCGGACAGGCTAACACTGAAGCTTTCTTT,CASSLGGQANTEAFF
TRBV29-1,TRBJ2-3,-,few,TGCAGCGTTGCCTGGACAGTCACAGATACGCAGTATTTT,CSVAWTVTDTQYF
TRBV12-3/TRBV12-4,TRBJ1-1,-,-,TGTGCCAGCAGTTTCGGACATTACACTGAAGCTTTCTTT,CASSFGHYTEAFF
TRBV5-8,TRBJ1-3,TRBD1,-,TGTGCCAGCAGCAGCGACAGGGTTCCTGGAAACACCATATATTTT,CASSSDRVPGNTIYF
TRBV6-2/TRBV6-3,TRBJ2-3,-,-,TGTGCCAGCAGCCAGAAAGCAGAGGGCCCAGATACGCAGTATTTT,CASSQKAEGPDTQYF
TRBV11-3,TRBJ1-5,TRBD1,few,TGTGCCAGCAGCCTCCCAGGGGGGCCCCAGCATTTT,CASSLPGGPQHF
TRBV4-3,TRBJ1-3,-,few,TGCGCCAGCAGCCAAGTAGGTGGAGGAAACACCATATATTTT,CASSQVGGGNTIYF
TRBV4-3,TRBJ1-1,-,few,TGCGCCAGCAGCCAAAGCGTGGGGACGGACACTGAAGCTTTCTTT,CASSQSVGTDTEAFF
TRBV25-1,TRBJ1-2,TRBD1,-,TGTGCCAGCAGACACCAGGGGGGGGTTCCTAACTATGGCTACACCTTC,CASRHQGGVPNYGYTF
TRBV30,TRBJ2-3,-,-,TGTGCCTGGAGTCCGGGGGTCCGCACAGATACGCAGTATTTT,CAWSPGVRTDTQYF
TRBV6-5,TRBJ1-4,TRBD1,-,TGTGCCAGCATGGACAGGGATGAAAAACTGTTTTTT,CASMDRDEKLFF
TRBV27,TRBJ2-2,-,-,TGTGCCAGCAGTTTCGCCAGTAGATGGACGGTTAACACCGGGGAGCTGTTTTTT,CASSFASRWTVNTGELFF
TRBV4-1,TRBJ1-1,-,-,TGCGCCAGCAGCCAAGGCAGGGGAGGGCGGAACACTGAAGCTTTCTTT,CASSQGRGGRNTEAFF
TRBV6-1,TRBJ1-6,TRBD1,-,TGTGCCAGCAGTGAAGGGACAGGGGTTTATAATTCACCCCTCCACTTT,CASSEGTGVYNSPLHF
TRBV24-1,TRBJ2-3,-,-,TGTGCCACCAGTGACGCCTCCCCGAGCCACCCCACAGATACGCAGTATTTT,CATSDASPSHPTDTQYF
TRBV4-3,TRBJ2-5,-,-,TGCGCCAGCAGCCAAGTCCACGGTTCAGAGACCCAGTACTTC,CASSQVHGSETQYF
TRBV18,TRBJ2-5,TRBD1,-,TGTGCCAGTTACTCGACAGGGGGCGGCGAGACCCAGTACTTC,CASYSTGGGETQYF
TRBV7-3,TRBJ2-2,TRBD1,-,TGTGCCAGCAGCCGAACCAGGGGGCGTGACACCGGGGAGCTGTTTTTT,CASSRTRGRDTGELFF
TRBV11-3,TRBJ1-3,-,few,TGTGCCAGCAGCTTCGATCCGGACCCCTCTGGAAACACCATATATTTT,CASSFDPDPSGNTIYF
TRBV9,TRBJ2-2,TRBD1,-,TGTGCCAGCAGCCCATCGGGGACAGGGGTAGTTGGGGAGCTGTTTTTT,CASSPSGTGVVGELFF
TRBV7-9,TRBJ2-4,TRBD1,-,TGTGCCAGCAGCCCAGGGACAGCGCCTAAGAAAAACATTCAGTACTTC,CASSPGTAPKKNIQYF
TRBV6-5,TRBJ2-6,-,-,TGTGCCAGCAGTTATGTAGGGCTTGGGGCCAACGTCCTGACTTTC,CASSYVGLGANVLTF
TRBV19,TRBJ1-2,TRBD1,-,TGTGCCAGTACGGGACAGGGGGCGGGCGGCTACACCTTC,CASTGQGAGGYTF
TRBV6-1,TRBJ1-1,-,-,TGTGCCAGCAGTGAAGAGGCGAACACTGAAGCTTTCTTT,CASSEEANTEAFF
TRBV2,TRBJ1-1,-,-,TGTGCCAGCAGTCCCTACACAGGTATCAGTTATCAAGCTTTCTTT,CASSPYTGISYQAFF
TRBV9,TRBJ2-3,TRBD2,once,TGTGCCAGCAGCCGTTGGTGGCGGGGGGGGATAGATACGCAGTATTTT,CASSRWWRGGIDTQYF